Listed below are T cell receptor beta chains from one sample, sequenced in a study of blood T cell repertoires in COVID-19. Clones were sequenced by immunoSEQ multiplex PCR, and TCRdb holds only the in-frame ones, with some missing. This table has 250,000 to 350,000 clones, approximately 86% appearing once. The sequencing sample was made of PBMCs or T cells enriched from blood (not recorded which). The receptor source for this set is a woman aged 18-35 years who had recovered from COVID-19. CDR3s include the opening cysteine and the closing phenylalanine or tryptophan. Fields, in order: V gene, clone size, D gene, J gene, CDR3 protein, CDR3 DNA. The D gene is left open where the match is weak. The size field is filled for only some rows; it gives once, few, many or a size class.

TRBV5-1	.	.	TRBJ1-3	CASSFSGNGNTIYF	TGCGCCAGCAGCTTTTCAGGGAACGGAAACACCATATATTTT
TRBV6-5	.	.	TRBJ1-1	CASSYMSPGITEAFF	TGTGCCAGCAGTTATATGAGTCCGGGAATCACTGAAGCTTTCTTT
TRBV19	.	.	TRBJ1-1	CASRDRGNSNTEAFF	TGTGCCAGTAGGGACCGGGGGAACTCGAACACTGAAGCTTTCTTT
TRBV18	few	.	TRBJ2-7	CASSRTSSYEQYF	TGTGCCAGCTCGCGGACAAGCTCCTACGAGCAGTACTTC
TRBV11-1	.	TRBD1	TRBJ2-1	CASSPGQGNDNEQFF	TGTGCCAGCAGCCCGGGACAGGGAAATGACAATGAGCAGTTCTTC
TRBV7-2	.	TRBD1	TRBJ1-6	CASSSRTGIRSPLHF	TGTGCCAGCAGCTCCCGGACAGGCATCCGTTCACCCCTCCACTTT
TRBV27	.	TRBD1	TRBJ2-7	CASSHLGRDSRTYEQYF	TGTGCCAGCAGCCATTTGGGCCGGGACAGTCGTACCTACGAGCAGTACTTC
TRBV3-1/TRBV3-2	.	TRBD2	TRBJ2-1	CASSPPLAGEANEQFF	TGTGCCAGCAGCCCCCCACTAGCGGGAGAAGCCAATGAGCAGTTCTTC
TRBV20-1	.	TRBD2	TRBJ2-1	CSASSAGGPGWAQFF	TGCAGTGCTAGTTCCGCGGGAGGGCCCGGGTGGGCGCAGTTCTTC
TRBV28	.	TRBD1	TRBJ2-5	CASSKQGVLETQYF	TGTGCCAGCAGCAAACAGGGGGTTTTGGAGACCCAGTACTTC
TRBV5-4	once	.	TRBJ1-1	CASSQNRNTEAFF	TGTGCCAGCAGCCAAAACAGGAACACTGAAGCTTTCTTT
TRBV21-1	.	.	TRBJ1-4	CASSKGRFGEKLFF	TGTGCCAGCAGCAAAGGGAGGTTCGGTGAAAAACTGTTTTTT
TRBV2	.	TRBD1	TRBJ1-2	CASRGTGGGSYGYTF	TGTGCCAGCAGGGGGACAGGGGGCGGCAGCTATGGCTACACCTTC
TRBV6-2/TRBV6-3	.	.	TRBJ2-1	CASSGIEGQKQFF	TGTGCCAGCAGTGGAATTGAAGGACAGAAGCAGTTCTTC
TRBV19	once	.	TRBJ1-4	CASIGRSGSTNEKLFF	TGTGCCAGTATTGGGAGGTCGGGCTCAACTAATGAAAAACTGTTTTTT
TRBV19	.	TRBD1	TRBJ1-1	CASSGPGQGTPDTEAFF	TGTGCCAGTAGCGGGCCCGGACAGGGGACTCCGGACACTGAAGCTTTCTTT
TRBV24-1	.	.	TRBJ2-5	CATPPIGGTGGETQYF	TGTGCCACCCCTCCCATCGGCGGCACCGGGGGAGAGACCCAGTACTTC
TRBV5-8	.	.	TRBJ1-2	CASSLRVSYGYTF	TGTGCCAGCAGCTTGAGAGTCTCCTATGGCTACACCTTC
TRBV10-3	.	TRBD1	TRBJ1-1	CAISYTMTGGNTEAFF	TGTGCCATCAGCTATACAATGACAGGGGGTAATACTGAAGCTTTCTTT
TRBV9	.	.	TRBJ2-1	CASSVEVRYNEQFF	TGTGCCAGCAGCGTCGAGGTACGGTACAATGAGCAGTTCTTC
TRBV4-3	once	.	TRBJ1-4	CASSPRQGIEKLFF	TGCGCCAGCAGCCCTCGGCAGGGGATTGAAAAACTGTTTTTT
TRBV6-4	many	.	TRBJ2-1	CASSSENHNEQFF	TGTGCCAGCAGTTCCGAGAACCACAATGAGCAGTTCTTC
TRBV14	few	TRBD1	TRBJ2-1	CASSHRDRGNEQFF	TGTGCCAGCAGCCACCGGGACAGGGGGAATGAGCAGTTCTTC
TRBV19	once	TRBD1	TRBJ2-7	CASSNYRGPSYEQYF	TGTGCCAGTAGTAACTACAGGGGACCTTCCTACGAGCAGTACTTC
TRBV6-1	.	.	TRBJ1-6	CASSEAVGPIGSPLHF	TGTGCCAGCAGTGAAGCAGTGGGCCCCATCGGTTCACCCCTCCACTTT
TRBV9	.	.	TRBJ2-5	CASSVQGLGETQYF	TGTGCCAGCAGCGTACAGGGATTAGGAGAGACCCAGTACTTC
TRBV29-1	.	.	TRBJ1-2	CSVEPTGSEGYTF	TGCAGCGTTGAACCTACAGGGAGCGAGGGCTACACCTTC
TRBV27	.	.	TRBJ1-2	CASSLSPRQWNYGYTF	TGTGCCAGCAGTTTATCACCCCGACAGTGGAACTATGGCTACACCTTC
TRBV5-1	.	.	TRBJ1-1	CASSLVDSGDTEAFF	TGCGCCAGCAGCTTGGTGGACAGTGGGGACACTGAAGCTTTCTTT
TRBV6-5	.	TRBD2	TRBJ2-5	CASKLRGGRETQYF	TGTGCCAGCAAATTGCGGGGGGGCCGAGAGACCCAGTACTTC
TRBV11-3	.	TRBD2	TRBJ2-1	CASSPLTSGGRGGEQFF	TGTGCCAGCAGCCCCCTAACTAGCGGGGGTCGGGGTGGTGAGCAGTTCTTC
TRBV15	.	TRBD1	TRBJ1-4	CATSSEGRTGGFSNEKLFF	TGTGCCACCAGCAGCGAGGGACGGACAGGGGGCTTCTCTAATGAAAAACTGTTTTTT
TRBV27	.	.	TRBJ1-5	CASRFQGSNQPQHF	TGTGCCAGCAGATTCCAGGGTAGCAATCAGCCCCAGCATTTT
TRBV19	.	.	TRBJ1-5	CASSSGIDQPQHF	TGTGCCAGTAGTTCGGGGATCGATCAGCCCCAGCATTTT